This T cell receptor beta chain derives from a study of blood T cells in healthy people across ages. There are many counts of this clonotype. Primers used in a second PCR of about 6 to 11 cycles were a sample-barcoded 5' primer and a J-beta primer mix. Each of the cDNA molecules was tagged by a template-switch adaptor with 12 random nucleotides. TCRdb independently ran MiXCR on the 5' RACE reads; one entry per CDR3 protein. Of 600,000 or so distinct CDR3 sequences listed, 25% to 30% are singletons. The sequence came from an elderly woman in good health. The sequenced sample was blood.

CDR3 nucleotides: TGTGCCAGCAGCCAGGAACTCACTATTAATTCACCCCTCCACTTT. Translation: CASSQELTINSPLHF. The chain recombines TRBV4-2 with TRBJ1-6, with unresolved D. The length of the CDR3 is 15 residues. Trimming cost V 3 bases and J 6 bases, with 12 bases left between them. Germline CDR1 LGHNA, CDR2 YNFKEQ.